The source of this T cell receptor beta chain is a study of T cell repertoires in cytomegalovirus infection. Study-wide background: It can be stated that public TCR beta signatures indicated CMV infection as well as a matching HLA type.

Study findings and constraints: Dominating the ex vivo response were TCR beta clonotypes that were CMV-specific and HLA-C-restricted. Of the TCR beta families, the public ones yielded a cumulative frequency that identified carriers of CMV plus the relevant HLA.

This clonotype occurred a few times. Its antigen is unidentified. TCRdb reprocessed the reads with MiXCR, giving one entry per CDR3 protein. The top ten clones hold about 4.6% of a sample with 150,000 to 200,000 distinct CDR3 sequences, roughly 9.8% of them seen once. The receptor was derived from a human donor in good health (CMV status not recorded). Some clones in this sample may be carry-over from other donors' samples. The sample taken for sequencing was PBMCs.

CDR3 region: CASSPRTGSVGELFF. CDR3 bases: TGTGCCAGCAGTCCCAGGACAGGGTCGGTCGGGGAGCTGTTTTTT. J is TRBJ2-2 and V is TRBV12-3 or TRBV12-4, with 8 bases lining up with TRBD1. V was clipped by 5 bases and J by 7 bases; unmatched bases: 9. This CDR3 contains 15 residues.